This T cell receptor (beta chain) was sequenced in a study of control samples from healthy donors and cancer patients. Produced via immunoSEQ multiplex PCR; TCRdb's table is partial and in-frame only. The repertoire holds about 120,000 clones, around 89% seen once, with around 40% in the top ten. Sample: blood. This clonotype was obtained from a man aged 45 to 65 in good health.

Here the CDR3 reads CASSYKGTQYF. The DNA of the CDR3 is TGTGCCAGCAGTTATAAGGGGACCCAGTACTTC. The genes are TRBV6-2 or TRBV6-3 and TRBJ2-5; the D is unclear. Deletions cut 3 bases from V and 7 bases from J, with 6 bases between. The CDR3 consists of 11 residues. Per germline, CDR1 MNHEY and CDR2 SVGEGT.